The present entry profiles one T cell receptor (beta chain) with its context. The sample comes from a study of blood T cell repertoires in COVID-19. Authors' processing steps: Counts of nucleated cells, estimated from reference gene primer amplification, were obtained. Produced via immunoSEQ multiplex PCR; TCRdb's table is partial and in-frame only. For V, J and clone size, that table is used; D and trimming come from the DNA. Of roughly 280,000 clones listed, 80% to 95% were seen once; the top ten hold approximately 2.7%. The V gene lost 7 bases and the J gene lost 4 bases, with 11 bases spanning the gap. The CDR3 contains 13 residues. Germline-derived CDR1 and CDR2 are MDHEN and SYDVKM.

V usage is TRBV28 and J usage is TRBJ1-3; D gene ambiguous. The sequenced sample consisted of PBMCs or T cells enriched from blood (not recorded which). The source is a man in his forties who had been exposed to COVID-19. CDR3: CASTYLPGNTIYF. Written as DNA, the CDR3 is TGTGCCAGCACCTACCTTCCCGGAAACACCATATATTTT.